Each of the 29 T cell receptor beta chains below was sequenced from the same sample in a study of blood T cell repertoires in COVID-19. Some clones are missing from TCRdb's copy, which holds only in-frame ones; the method was immunoSEQ multiplex PCR. Of about 140,000 clones in the sample, around 80% are singletons; the top ten hold 1.9%. The sequencing sample was made of peripheral blood. These receptors were obtained from a woman aged 55-69 years with acute or convalescent COVID-19.

The chain is built from TRBV9 and TRBJ2-7; a weak D match, TRBD1 (6 bases). Germline V gives CDR1 SGDLS, CDR2 YYNGEE. V lost 1 base and J lost 7, with 12 bases in between. This CDR3 contains 13 residues. CDR3 DNA: TGTGCCAGCAGCGTAATGGATCAGGGGGAGCAGTACTTC. It specifies CASSVMDQGEQYF.

The chain has TRBV7-9 and TRBJ2-7, with TRBD2 as a possible D gene (5 bases). The CDR3 extends over 12 amino acids. Looked up from germline, CDR1 is SEHNR and CDR2 is FQNEAQ (reference sequence). Trimming removed 5 bases at V and 3 bases at J, with 8 bases between. CDR3: CASSGRDYEQYF. Written as DNA, the CDR3 is TGTGCCAGCAGCGGCCGGGACTACGAGCAGTACTTC.

This chain joins TRBV29-1 and TRBJ2-7; 9 nucleotides align to TRBD2. V lost 6 bases to trimming and J lost 4 bases; unmatched junction nucleotides: 19. The CDR3 is 17 amino acids. Germline lookup yields CDR1 SQVTM and CDR2 ANQGSEA. CDR3 coding DNA: TGCAGCGTCGCACCCCTTTTCGAGGTAGCGGGAGTGTACGAGCAGTACTTC. Protein sequence: CSVAPLFEVAGVYEQYF.

The J gene is TRBJ1-2, the V gene TRBV11-2; D perhaps matches TRBD1 (6 bases). Germline-derived CDR1 and CDR2 are SGHAT and FQNNGV. This CDR3 is built from 13 residues. Deletions cut 3 bases from V and 8 bases from J, with 13 bases between. CDR3 in DNA: TGTGCCAGCAGCTTCAGGGGATATGACGGCTACACCTTC. It codes for CASSFRGYDGYTF.

The gene calls are TRBV7-8 and TRBJ1-4; D call uncertain. Trimming took 2 bases from V and 2 from J, leaving 12 bases between them. This CDR3 has 16 amino acids. Germline V gene sequence: CDR1 SGHVS, CDR2 FQNEAQ. As DNA, the CDR3 is TGTGCCAGCAGCTTATATGTCCGGGGTACTAATGAAAAACTGTTTTTT. It translates to CASSLYVRGTNEKLFF.

The chain recombines TRBV9 with TRBJ2-3, with 7 bases aligning to TRBD2. The junction had 11 bases not matched to a gene; V was cut back by 4 bases and J by 3 bases. The CDR3 loop spans 16 amino acids. Germline CDR1 reads SGDLS; CDR2 reads YYNGEE. The CDR3 DNA follows: TGTGCCAGCAGCCCAGCCCCGGGGAGGGCGACAGATACGCAGTATTTT. Its translation: CASSPAPGRATDTQYF.

This clone was counted between two and nine times. The chain is built from TRBV7-9 and TRBJ2-1, with D possibly TRBD1 on 5 matching bases. V lost 5 bases to trimming and J lost 5 bases, with 19 bases between them. Germline V lookup: CDR1 SEHNR, CDR2 FQNEAQ (reference sequence). CDR3 size: 16 residues. The CDR3 spells CASSALGVGPNNEQFF. As DNA, the CDR3 is TGTGCCAGCAGCGCCCTTGGGGTGGGGCCCAACAATGAGCAGTTCTTC. The full variable domain, with the rest looked up from reference TRBV7-9 and TRBJ2-1, is DTGVSQNPRHKITKRGQNVTFRCDPISEHNRLYWYRQTLGQGPEFLTYFQNEAQLEKSRLLSDRFSAERPKGSFSTLEIQRTEQGDSAMYLCASSALGVGPNNEQFFGPGTRLTVL.

By share of the sample, this clone is medium-sized. The gene calls are TRBV7-8 and TRBJ2-2; no definite D call. CDR1 SGHVS and CDR2 FQNEAQ come from the germline V gene. CDR3 length: 14 amino acids. The V gene lost 4 bases and the J gene lost 2 bases, with 8 bases spanning the gap. CDR3 residues: CASSSLTNTGELFF. The CDR3 bases are TGTGCCAGCAGCTCCCTGACAAACACCGGGGAGCTGTTTTTT. Looking up the rest from reference TRBV7-8 and TRBJ2-2 gives the full variable domain: GAGVSQSPRYKVAKRGQDVALRCDPISGHVSLFWYQQALGQGPEFLTYFQNEAQLDKSGLPSDRFFAERPEGSVSTLKIQRTQQEDSAVYLCASSSLTNTGELFFGEGSRLTVL.

The DNA for the CDR3 is TGTGCCAGCAGCTTAGGGTTAAACAGGGGCAATGAGCAGTTCTTC. Translating it yields CASSLGLNRGNEQFF. J is TRBJ2-1 and V is TRBV11-3; TRBD1 agrees at 7 bases. V was pared by 1 base and J by 6 bases, with 6 bases of the junction left unmatched. CDR1 is SGHNT, CDR2 YENEEA, per germline. The CDR3 is 15 amino acids.

In its sample, this clone was seen a few times. V is TRBV6-1 and J is TRBJ1-6, with D possibly being TRBD1 (5 bases). Looked up from germline, CDR1 is MNHNS and CDR2 is SASEGT. This CDR3 has 16 amino acids. V shed 2 bases and J shed 9 bases, with 17 bases lying between them. CDR3 amino acids: CASSETNPAGGSPLHF. In DNA form, the CDR3 reads TGTGCCAGCAGTGAAACCAACCCGGCGGGGGGTTCACCCCTCCACTTT.

The V gene is TRBV5-1, the J gene TRBJ2-1; a weak D match, TRBD1 (5 bases). Between the trimmed V and J ends, which lost 0 bases and 5 bases, there was a span of 12 bases. The CDR3 loop spans 15 amino acids. CDR1 SGHRS and CDR2 YFSETQ come from the germline V gene. The DNA of the CDR3 is TGCGCCAGCAGCTTGGGGCAGGGAAGGGACAATGAGCAGTTCTTC. This translates into CASSLGQGRDNEQFF.

V and J are TRBV28 and TRBJ1-5; D gene ambiguous. The CDR3 covers 14 residues. Germline V CDR1 and CDR2: MDHEN, SYDVKM. The V and J ends lost 3 bases and 6 bases respectively, with 12 bases between them. CDR3 nucleotides: TGTGCCAGCAGTTTTTCAGGTTTCAGTCAGCCCCAGCATTTT. Amino acids: CASSFSGFSQPQHF.

V gene TRBV11-2 combines with J gene TRBJ2-1, with a weak D call TRBD2 (6 bases). The CDR3 sequence is 17 residues long. The ends were cut back, 2 bases at V and 6 bases at J, with 20 bases in the middle. Germline CDR1 and CDR2: SGHAT and FQNNGV. Here the CDR3 DNA reads TGTGCCAGCAGCTTATGGCTAGGGTTGGGGGGAGGCAATGAGCAGTTCTTC. Amino acid sequence: CASSLWLGLGGGNEQFF.

This clone was observed a handful of times. The chain carries TRBV10-3 and TRBJ2-7; 12 nucleotides agree with TRBD1. J was trimmed by 2 bases and V by 2 bases; bases with no gene match: 10. This CDR3 is built from 18 residues. Germline-derived CDR1 and CDR2 are ENHRY and SYGVKD. For the CDR3, the DNA is TGTGCCATCAGTGAGGGCTTAACCGGGACAGGGGGCCCCTACGAGCAGTACTTC. Translation gives CAISEGLTGTGGPYEQYF.

This sequence joins TRBV5-1 and TRBJ2-3; D is undetermined. CDR1 SGHRS and CDR2 YFSETQ come from the germline V gene. The CDR3 totals 13 residues. Trimming took 5 bases from V and 1 from J, leaving 8 bases between them. The CDR3 loop is CASREWRTDTQYF. CDR3 sequence (DNA): TGCGCCAGCAGGGAGTGGCGCACAGATACGCAGTATTTT.

The chain couples TRBV10-3 to TRBJ2-2; D is undetermined. V was pared by 9 bases and J by 4 bases, with 18 bases between. The germline gives CDR1 ENHRY, CDR2 SYGVKD. The length of the CDR3 is 15 residues. CDR3 sequence (DNA): TGTGCCATAGCTGACCAGCCCGAGGTCACCGGGGAGCTGTTTTTT. It is translated as CAIADQPEVTGELFF.

This chain links TRBV4-2 with TRBJ1-1; D unclear. Trimming removed 0 bases at V and 1 base at J, with 18 bases between. CDR1 and CDR2 from the germline V gene are LGHNA and YNFKEQ. The CDR3 length is 18 residues. DNA of the CDR3: TGTGCCAGCAGCCAAGACACCGGGGAGGGTAGAGCGAACACTGAAGCTTTCTTT. Amino acid sequence: CASSQDTGEGRANTEAFF.

This chain links TRBV7-6 with TRBJ1-2, with a weak D call TRBD1 (5 bases). Trimming took 6 bases from V and 4 from J, leaving 27 bases between them. This CDR3 is built from 18 residues. Per germline, CDR1 SGHVS and CDR2 FNYEAQ. CDR3 DNA sequence: TGTGCCAGCAGGTTTCCCCCCCACTCGGGGGGAACCTTCTATGGCTACACCTTC. This translates into CASRFPPHSGGTFYGYTF.

This chain connects TRBV24-1 to TRBJ2-7; TRBD2 might be the D (5 bases). The CDR3 loop spans 14 amino acids. V was shortened by 6 bases and J by 0 bases, with 11 bases between the two germline ends. Looked up from germline, CDR1 is KGHDR and CDR2 is SFDVKD. This CDR3 reads CATSPTGISYEQYF. CDR3 DNA sequence: TGTGCCACCAGTCCTACCGGGATCTCCTACGAGCAGTACTTC.

The table lists this clone with a few counts. The chain combines TRBV19 with TRBJ2-3; 7 nucleotides match TRBD2. The CDR3 has 15 residues. Germline values: CDR1 LNHDA, CDR2 SQIVND (reference sequence). The V gene end was trimmed by 5 bases and the J gene end by 5 bases; junction bases not matched to a gene: 10. CDR3 residues: CASSVTSAPGDTQYF. Here the CDR3 DNA reads TGTGCCAGTAGTGTTACTAGCGCCCCGGGAGATACGCAGTATTTT. The full variable domain, completed using reference TRBV19 and TRBJ2-3, is DGGITQSPKYLFRKEGQNVTLSCEQNLNHDAMYWYRQDPGQGLRLIYYSQIVNDFQKGDIAEGYSVSREKKESFPLTVTSAQKNPTAFYLCASSVTSAPGDTQYFGPGTRLTVL.

The V gene is TRBV12-3 or TRBV12-4, the J gene TRBJ2-2, with a weak D call TRBD2 (6 bases). Trimming stripped 7 bases from V and 3 bases from J, with 9 bases between. The CDR3 has 13 amino acids. The DNA of the CDR3 is TGTGCCAGCACCTCGGGGGACACCGGGGAGCTGTTTTTT. It codes for CASTSGDTGELFF.

The chain is built from TRBV15 and TRBJ2-2; TRBD1 is a possible D gene (5 bases). CDR1 is LNHNV, CDR2 YYDKDF, per germline (reference sequence). Trimming shortened V by 2 bases and J by 2 bases, and 12 bases separated the two germline ends. This CDR3 region has 16 residues. CDR3 in amino acids: CATSRPQGANTGELFF. In DNA form, the CDR3 reads TGTGCCACCAGCAGACCTCAGGGCGCTAACACCGGGGAGCTGTTTTTT. Complete variable domain (other parts from reference TRBV15 and TRBJ2-2): DAMVIQNPRYQVTQFGKPVTLSCSQTLNHNVMYWYQQKSSQAPKLLFHYYDKDFNNEADTPDNFQSRRPNTSFCFLDIRSPGLGDTAMYLCATSRPQGANTGELFFGEGSRLTVL.

In its sample, this clone was seen a few times. In DNA form, the CDR3 reads TGCGCCAGCAGCCTGGACAGGGGGATTTTAGTCTCTGAAGCTTTCTTT. Protein product: CASSLDRGILVSEAFF. The genes are TRBV5-1 and TRBJ1-1; 10 bases match TRBD1. V was pared by 4 bases and J by 6 bases, with 12 bases of the junction left unmatched. The CDR3 contains 16 residues. CDR1 and CDR2 from the germline V gene are SGHRS and YFSETQ.

This clone was seen a handful of times. This CDR3 is CASSLFGQGGIRSPLHF. The CDR3 DNA is TGTGCCAGCAGCTTGTTTGGCCAGGGAGGGATACGTTCACCCCTCCACTTT. V gene TRBV5-6 combines with J gene TRBJ1-6, with D possibly being TRBD1 (5 bases). V was trimmed by 1 base and J by 9 bases, leaving 20 bases between them. The germline CDR1 and CDR2 sequences are SGHDT and YYEEEE. The CDR3 loop spans 17 amino acids.

CDR3 sequence: CASSPLRSGELFF. The CDR3 nucleotides are TGTGCCAGCAGCCCACTGCGGAGCGGGGAGCTGTTTTTT. The genes are TRBV11-2 and TRBJ2-2; D gene ambiguous. Germline CDR1 reads SGHAT; CDR2 reads FQNNGV. Trimming cost V 5 bases and J 7 bases, with 11 bases left between them. The CDR3 totals 13 residues.

This clone was seen only once. The chain joins TRBV3-1 (or the pseudogene TRBV3-2) to TRBJ2-3; TRBD2 matches at 14 bases. The CDR3 contains 15 residues. Trimming removed 5 bases from V and 8 bases from J; junction bases left unmatched: 6. Per the germline V gene, CDR1 is LGHDT and CDR2 is YNNKEL (reference sequence). CDR3 nucleotides: TGTGCCAGCAGCAGAGGGACTAGCGGGAGCGGTACGCAGTATTTT. Amino acid sequence: CASSRGTSGSGTQYF.

This clone was counted a single time. The chain couples TRBV5-1 to TRBJ2-1; 15 nucleotides match TRBD2. The length of the CDR3 is 18 residues. The V gene's germline CDR1 is SGHRS and CDR2 YFSETQ. J was trimmed by 1 base and V by 4 bases; bases with no gene match: 6. The CDR3 region has the DNA TGCGCCAGCAGCCCGGGACTAGCGGGAGGCCCGTCCTACAATGAGCAGTTCTTC. It encodes CASSPGLAGGPSYNEQFF.

The chain recombines TRBV10-3 with TRBJ2-2; 8 bases map to TRBD2. The CDR3 totals 16 residues. Germline assignment: CDR1 ENHRY and CDR2 SYGVKD. The V gene end was trimmed by 4 bases and the J gene end by 2 bases; junction bases not matched to a gene: 6. CDR3 in amino acids: CAISGFVAGNTGELFF. The CDR3 nucleotides are TGTGCCATCAGTGGATTTGTAGCGGGAAACACCGGGGAGCTGTTTTTT.

The chain couples TRBV19 to TRBJ2-3; TRBD2 matches at 8 bases. The V segment lost 7 bases and the J segment 0 bases; nucleotides outside the gene matches: 12. The germline gives CDR1 LNHDA, CDR2 SQIVND (reference sequence). The CDR3 covers 17 residues. The CDR3 nucleotides are TGTGCCAGTATCCCACGAGCGGGAGCCCTTAGCACAGATACGCAGTATTTT. Translated: CASIPRAGALSTDTQYF.